This TCR beta chain was captured in a study of OX40 agonist ivuxolimab in advanced cancers. Across the whole study: The drug used for patients, ivuxolimab, was an agonistic anti-OX40 (CD134) antibody. The study, taken as a whole, reports: The work left the antigen specificity of expanded peripheral T cells undetermined.

The CDR3 loop spans 17 amino acids. V lost 5 bases, J lost 0 bases, and 13 bases stayed unmatched. CDR1 and CDR2 (germline): MNHEY, SMNVEV (reference sequence). Sequencing was performed with immunoSEQ multiplex PCR; in TCRdb, only in-frame clones are kept and a portion is missing. The sample yields fewer than 12,000 clones, around 79% seen once. Of note for this clone: Its specificity is unknown.

The V gene is TRBV27, the J gene TRBJ2-7; 7 nucleotides align to TRBD2. The receptor was derived from an adult with an advanced solid tumor such as melanoma, head and neck, liver or kidney cancer. The sequencing here drew on CD4+ or CD8+ T cells sorted from blood, taken in a trial of the OX40 agonist ivuxolimab. This CDR3 is CASSLGPGGGASYEQYF. As DNA, the CDR3 is TGTGCCAGCAGTCTCGGGCCCGGCGGGGGAGCCTCCTACGAGCAGTACTTC.